This T cell receptor beta chain was identified during a study of blood T cells in healthy people across ages. The sample holds one count of this clonotype. The CDR3 sequence is 15 residues long. Germline loops: CDR1 GTSNPN, CDR2 SVGIG (reference sequence). Trimming took 1 base from V and 11 from J, leaving 23 bases between them. Primed by a sample-barcoded 5' primer and a J-beta primer mix, a second PCR proceeded for 7 to 11 cycles. A single record per CDR3 protein comes from TCRdb applying MiXCR to the 5' RACE reads. The sample records 800,000 to 950,000 distinct CDR3 sequences, under 35% being singletons. These data also formed part of another study, on T cells of mothers and their children. That study adds: Every mother produced more than 9 million TCR beta CDR3 reads, whereas every child provided some 3 million.

The chain employs TRBV30 and TRBJ2-5; D possibly corresponds to TRBD2 (5 bases). Sequencing was performed on blood. The TCR originated in a woman in her thirties or forties in good health. The CDR3 DNA reads TGTGCCTGGAGTGGCTCAGCGGCGAACTACAATGAGCAGTACTTC. Amino acid sequence: CAWSGSAANYNEQYF.